Listed here is a single T cell receptor (beta chain). Its antigen has not been determined. The record has no base qualities; no much larger clone is one base away. In the ophthalmopathy patients, disease was moderately to severely active, with a Clinical Activity Score of 3 or more, a NOSPECS grade of 4 or more, and a duration of less than 3 months. Patients with uncontrolled infections, other autoimmune diseases, pregnancy or lactation were excluded. Diagnoses were established on the basis of clinical symptoms, serum thyroxine and TRAb, thyroid ultrasound, and orbital computed tomography. Ficoll-Paque density gradient centrifugation was used to isolate PBMCs from 8 to 10 ml of fresh peripheral blood. Trizol reagent was used to extract total RNA, and RNA quality was then checked on an Agilent 2100 Bioanalyzer. This sample was taken from a study of T cells in Graves' hyperthyroidism and ophthalmopathy (dated by TCRdb to 2018 to 2020). Describing the broader study: Peripheral blood samples were taken at the time of initial diagnosis, prior to any treatment. TCR V-J signatures able to tell the groups apart were searched for in a discovery cohort of 90 to 100 patients, of whom around 42 had Graves' ophthalmopathy and roughly 59 had stable Graves' hyperthyroidism. Prospective prediction of ophthalmopathy was tested in an independent validation cohort of 18 to 20 hyperthyroidism patients and 17 patients who later progressed to ophthalmopathy. For training and testing, the 100 or so patients in the discovery cohort were randomly divided in a 7:3 ratio. Thyroid tissue and blood T-cell repertoires from about 6 Graves' hyperthyroidism patients were also compared in the study. After blood sampling, hyperthyroidism patients were treated with methimazole at a starting dose of 30 mg daily, and ophthalmopathy patients were treated with high-dose intravenous methylprednisolone. The paper describes TCR Vbeta CDR3 sequencing of around 140 peripheral blood samples, made up of 43 ophthalmopathy patients, some 80 hyperthyroidism patients and 17 progressor patients. Here is what the overall study found, with its caveats: No statistical method was used to fix the sample size in advance, and group allocation was not hidden from the investigators. Ophthalmopathy was separated from stable hyperthyroidism by a 13 V-J signature model, with approximately 90% sensitivity and about 81% specificity obtained in cross-validation and 80%/75% obtained in testing. In validation, the model predicted progression to ophthalmopathy a median of about 5.9 months before onset, with around 70% sensitivity and almost 75% specificity. Most expanded thyroid clonotypes (frequency above 0.001) were also detected in blood, a finding suggesting that blood repertoires may reflect thyroid immune responses.

The TCR beta CDR3 regions were amplified from RNA transcripts. The first round of RT-PCR for the TCR CDR3 was performed with the HTBI primer set and the Qiagen OneStep RT-PCR kit. The libraries were constructed in a second round of multiplex PCR and then size-selected and purified. Paired-end sequencing of the libraries was performed with 100 bp reads on an Illumina HiSeq2000. The original pipeline was this. SOAPnuke was used to process the raw data, throwing out any read that contained adapters or uncalled bases, had a mean Phred below 15, or lacked an exact constant-primer or identifier match. High-quality paired reads were merged using COPE v1.2.5, and each unique nucleotide sequence was defined as a clonotype. MiTCR v1.1 was used to align the clonotypes against IMGT TRBV, TRBD and TRBJ reference segments. Only V-J combinations with frequency above 0.0001, covering approximately 99% of repertoires, were analysed. A TCS score was defined as the ratio of F50 (clonal expansion) to E x V (chaos), with BLOSUM62-based TCRdist applied between CDR3 peptides within each V-J. Welch's t-statistics and random forest reduced around 510 V-J features to under 15, which were used in a naive Bayes classifier (R e1071). Through fastp at Q25 and MiXCR, TCRdb rebuilt clones from the public reads, retaining in-frame beta chains. Identical CDR3 proteins give one entry, which carries the most common genes and DNA. TCRdb, not the authors, supplied the V and J calls. This sample holds more than 450,000 distinct CDR3 sequences; 20% were observed only once. The ten largest clones capture approximately 48% of the sample.

At the junction V is shortened by 4 bases and J by 6 bases, with 9 bases in between. CDR1 and CDR2 are drawn from the germline V gene (reference sequence): LNHDA, SQIVND. Counted from cysteine to phenylalanine, this CDR3 has 13 amino acids. The retained sequence is limited to the CDR3, 39 bases, with the frame set at the first base. The sequence was obtained from a man in his forties or fifties with Graves' ophthalmopathy. The sample was blood. The chain links TRBV19 with TRBJ2-2; D gene: possibly TRBD2, on 6 matching bases. The sequenced DNA: TGTGCCAGTAGTAGAGTAGCGGCCGGGGAGCTGTTTTTT. Its translation is CASSRVAAGELFF. The full variable domain, completed from the reference TRBV19 and TRBJ2-2 proteins outside the CDR3, reads DGGITQSPKYLFRKEGQNVTLSCEQNLNHDAMYWYRQDPGQGLRLIYYSQIVNDFQKGDIAEGYSVSREKKESFPLTVTSAQKNPTAFYLCASSRVAAGELFFGEGSRLTVL.